The 23 T cell receptor beta chains in this list originate from one sample, sequenced in a study of T cells in Graves' hyperthyroidism and ophthalmopathy. TCR beta CDR3 regions were amplified from RNA transcripts. Carried out on the TCR CDR3, a first-round RT-PCR used the HTBI primer set. TCRdb re-analysed the multiplex PCR reads in MiXCR, keeping a single row per CDR3 protein. The sample shows some 510,000 distinct CDR3 sequences, about 43% of them seen only once. Sequencing was done on a sample of peripheral blood or thyroid tissue (not recorded which). The receptors were gathered from a woman under 30 with Graves' hyperthyroidism.

This chain links TRBV20-1 with TRBJ2-7; TRBD2 agrees at 7 bases. Germline CDR1 is DFQATT and CDR2 is SNEGSKA (reference sequence). This CDR3 contains 10 residues. Trimming removed 6 bases from V and 6 bases from J; junction bases left unmatched: 2. CDR3 region: CSAAGPEQYF. The CDR3 nucleotides are TGCAGTGCAGCGGGACCCGAGCAGTACTTC.

J is TRBJ1-2 and V is TRBV20-1; 8 bases map to TRBD1. V was clipped by 1 base and J by 3 bases; unmatched bases: 4. Germline V gives CDR1 DFQATT, CDR2 SNEGSKA (reference sequence). The CDR3 totals 14 residues. DNA for the CDR3: TGCAGTGCTAGAGCGCAGGGGGCATACTATGGCTACACCTTC. Protein product: CSARAQGAYYGYTF.

The chain links TRBV10-1 to TRBJ2-7; 8 bases align to TRBD1. Germline V CDR1 and CDR2: WNHNN, SYGVQD (reference sequence). The CDR3 is 13 amino acids. Trimming cost V 9 bases and J 4 bases; bases outside gene matches: 8. This chain's CDR3 is CASRMTGVYEQYF. CDR3 bases: TGCGCCAGTAGAATGACAGGGGTGTACGAGCAGTACTTC.

This clonotype has ten or more counts. The chain carries TRBV2 and TRBJ1-2, with D tentatively TRBD1 (5 bases). Deletions cut 8 bases from V and 1 base from J, with 8 bases between. In germline, CDR1 is SNHLY, CDR2 FYNNEI. This CDR3 comprises 12 residues. The CDR3 DNA reads TGTGCCAGCCAACAGGATAACTATGGCTACACCTTC. Translating it yields CASQQDNYGYTF.

The CDR3 nucleotides read TGTGCCACCAGCTCTCAGGGTTATTCGCATGGCTACACCTTC. Amino acid sequence: CATSSQGYSHGYTF. The rearrangement uses TRBV15 and TRBJ1-2, with D possibly matching TRBD1 (5 bases). This CDR3 is 14 amino acids long. CDR1 LNHNV and CDR2 YYDKDF come from the germline V gene (reference sequence). V was cut by 5 bases and J by 6 bases, with 16 bases left in between.

The chain couples TRBV25-1 to TRBJ1-5, with a weak D call TRBD1 (5 bases). V lost 6 bases, J lost 6 bases, and 15 bases lay in between. CDR1 and CDR2 from the germline V gene are MGHDK and SYGVNS. The CDR3 runs 14 residues. The CDR3 region is CASRGSQGGQPQHF. The CDR3 coding sequence is TGTGCCAGCAGAGGTTCCCAGGGAGGTCAGCCCCAGCATTTT. Combining the CDR3 with reference TRBV25-1 and TRBJ1-5 gives the whole variable domain EADIYQTPRYLVIGTGKKITLECSQTMGHDKMYWYQQDPGMELHLIHYSYGVNSTEKGDLSSESTVSRIRTEHFPLTLESARPSHTSQYLCASRGSQGGQPQHFGDGTRLSIL.

This chain uses TRBV7-9 with TRBJ2-5; 7 bases match TRBD1. Per germline, CDR1 SEHNR and CDR2 FQNEAQ (reference sequence). The V gene end was trimmed by 6 bases and the J gene end by 5 bases; junction bases not matched to a gene: 6. The CDR3 runs 13 residues. CDR3 protein: CASSLRGLETQYF. Written as DNA, the CDR3 is TGTGCCAGCAGTCTCAGGGGGTTGGAGACCCAGTACTTC.

V gene TRBV6-2 or TRBV6-3 combines with J gene TRBJ1-1; D unclear. V gave up 2 bases and J gave up 1 base, with 5 bases separating them. The CDR3 is made up of 13 amino acids. Germline V CDR1 and CDR2: MNHEY, SVGEGT. The CDR3: CASSYARNTEAFF. Written as DNA, the CDR3 is TGTGCCAGCAGTTACGCCAGGAACACTGAAGCTTTCTTT.

The chain joins TRBV29-1 to TRBJ2-3; D perhaps matches TRBD2 (6 bases). V was clipped by 4 bases and J by 6 bases, with 11 bases between them. Germline V gene sequence: CDR1 SQVTM, CDR2 ANQGSEA. This CDR3 is 12 amino acids long. Written as DNA, the CDR3 is TGCAGCGTTGCGGGGGACGGGGATACGCAGTATTTT. This codes for CSVAGDGDTQYF.

The chain is built from TRBV2 and TRBJ2-5; D is perhaps TRBD2 (6 bases). The CDR3 is made up of 14 amino acids. Germline assignment: CDR1 SNHLY and CDR2 FYNNEI. V lost 6 bases and J lost 5, with 16 bases in between. In DNA form, the CDR3 reads TGTGCCAGCAGAGAAACTCCGGGGGTGGAGACCCAGTACTTC. Its translation is CASRETPGVETQYF.

There are many counts of this clonotype. The V and J genes are TRBV9 and TRBJ1-3; D gene unclear. Germline CDR1 and CDR2: SGDLS and YYNGEE. CDR3 length: 13 residues. V gave up 0 bases and J gave up 3 bases, with 4 bases separating them. The DNA for the CDR3 is TGTGCCAGCAGCGTAGAAGGTGGAAACACCATATATTTT. Encoded protein: CASSVEGGNTIYF.

Ten or more counts support this clonotype. This chain links TRBV7-9 with TRBJ1-1, with D unresolved. CDR1 is SEHNR, CDR2 FQNEAQ, per germline (reference sequence). CDR3 length equals 13 residues. V dropped 0 bases and J dropped 7 bases, with 9 bases sitting between them. CDR3 bases: TGTGCCAGCAGCTTAGCCGGGCACTATGAAGCTTTCTTT. It specifies CASSLAGHYEAFF.

J is TRBJ1-2 and V is TRBV2, with D possibly matching TRBD1 (5 bases). The germline gives CDR1 SNHLY, CDR2 FYNNEI. V lost 9 bases, J lost 7 bases, and 24 bases lay in between. The CDR3 totals 15 residues. CDR3 DNA sequence: TGTGCCAGTAGCCCCTCCGGGCAGGGCCTTTTTGGCTACACCTTC. Its protein product is CASSPSGQGLFGYTF.

The chain uses TRBV7-2 and TRBJ2-7; 8 nucleotides line up with TRBD1. CDR3 length: 13 amino acids. Germline V gene lookup returns CDR1 SGHTA and CDR2 FQGNSA. V gave up 7 bases and J gave up 5 bases; unmatched junction bases: 7. CDR3 DNA: TGTGCCAGCATTTGGACAGGGCCCCACGAGCAGTACTTC. Its translation is CASIWTGPHEQYF.

The table lists this clonotype with a few counts. This chain joins TRBV29-1 and TRBJ2-3; D is undetermined. Germline CDR1 is SQVTM and CDR2 is ANQGSEA. This CDR3 has 13 amino acids. Trimming left V 5 bases short and J 0 bases short, with 9 bases between. DNA of the CDR3: TGCAGCGTTCGCGTAGGAAGCACAGATACGCAGTATTTT. The encoded protein is CSVRVGSTDTQYF.

The V gene is TRBV2, the J gene TRBJ1-5; D is undetermined. There are 15 residues in the CDR3. CDR1 and CDR2 (germline): SNHLY, FYNNEI. V lost 5 bases, J lost 7 bases, and 18 bases lay in between. The CDR3 coding sequence is TGTGCCAGCAGTAGGACTAGCGGGGAAAGCCAGCCCCAGCATTTT. Encoded protein: CASSRTSGESQPQHF.

The rearrangement joins TRBV7-8 to TRBJ1-5, with 7 bases fitting TRBD1. The CDR3 contains 15 residues. V lost 8 bases and J lost 4; bases outside the gene matches: 11. The V gene's germline CDR1 is SGHVS and CDR2 FQNEAQ. This CDR3 is CASARAGQRNQPQHF. CDR3 bases: TGTGCCAGCGCCCGAGCGGGACAGCGAAATCAGCCCCAGCATTTT.

This clonotype has more than one count but fewer than ten. The rearrangement uses TRBV7-9 and TRBJ2-7; D is uncertain. CDR3 length: 14 residues. Germline V gives CDR1 SEHNR, CDR2 FQNEAQ (reference sequence). Trimming removed 5 bases from V and 6 bases from J, with 17 bases in between. CDR3 protein: CASSRYSGPFEQYF. The CDR3 DNA sequence: TGTGCCAGCAGCCGATACTCCGGACCCTTCGAGCAGTACTTC.

The V and J genes are TRBV29-1 and TRBJ1-1; D is undetermined. The length of the CDR3 is 14 residues. Trimming took off 7 bases at V and 1 base at J, with 16 bases between the two ends. The germline V gene has CDR1 SQVTM and CDR2 ANQGSEA. The CDR3 bases are TGCAGCGCCGATGGACTAGCGGCGAACACTGAAGCTTTCTTT. This sequence encodes CSADGLAANTEAFF.

Points on this clonotype: This may be a read error: a much more frequent sequence differs by one nucleotide. This chain links TRBV7-9 with TRBJ2-7; no reliable D call. The CDR3 totals 14 residues. The V gene's germline CDR1 is SEHNR and CDR2 FQNEAQ (reference sequence). The CDR3: CASSFRHGPYEQCF. As DNA, the CDR3 is TGTGCCAGCAGCTTCCGACACGGACCCTACGAGCAGTGCTTC.

This chain connects TRBV19 to TRBJ1-5; D may be TRBD1 (5 bases). The germline V gene has CDR1 LNHDA and CDR2 SQIVND (reference sequence). V was shortened by 6 bases and J by 7 bases, with 10 bases between the two germline ends. The CDR3 has 12 amino acids. The CDR3 sequence: CASRPQDQPQHF. The DNA of the CDR3 is TGTGCCAGTAGGCCACAGGACCAGCCCCAGCATTTT.

This chain connects TRBV7-9 to TRBJ1-2, with D hard to call. CDR3 length: 15 residues. In germline, CDR1 is SEHNR, CDR2 FQNEAQ (reference sequence). Deletions cut 2 bases from V and 2 bases from J, with 12 bases between. CDR3 in DNA: TGTGCCAGCAGCTTAACGGTCGGGGAGAACTATGGCTACACCTTC. Translation: CASSLTVGENYGYTF. Full variable domain (outside the CDR3, taken from reference TRBV7-9 and TRBJ1-2): DTGVSQNPRHKITKRGQNVTFRCDPISEHNRLYWYRQTLGQGPEFLTYFQNEAQLEKSRLLSDRFSAERPKGSFSTLEIQRTEQGDSAMYLCASSLTVGENYGYTFGSGTRLTVV.

This chain links TRBV7-8 with TRBJ2-6; D gene unclear. Trimming took off 5 bases at V and 2 bases at J, with 10 bases between the two ends. Looked up from germline, CDR1 is SGHVS and CDR2 is FQNEAQ. This CDR3 contains 15 residues. CDR3 sequence (DNA): TGTGCCAGCAGCCTAGGTGTGACTGGGGCCAACGTCCTGACTTTC. This codes for CASSLGVTGANVLTF.